This is a list of T cell receptor beta chains from one sample in a study of Ad26.COV2.S vaccination and SARS-CoV-2 variants. Clones were read by immunoSEQ multiplex PCR, and TCRdb kept only the in-frame ones, dropping some. The sample lists approximately 420,000 clones; roughly nine tenths were seen once. The material sequenced was peripheral blood, taken in a trial of Ad26.COV2.S vaccine versus placebo. These receptors all stem from a person aged 18 to 65 who received the Ad26.COV2.S COVID-19 vaccine or a placebo. Each CDR3 is given with its conserved first and last residue. A D gene is named only where the DNA matches it firmly. Only part of the rows carry a size: once, few, many, or a class if the clone is expanded.

d_gene	v_gene	abundance	j_gene	CDR3nt	CDR3aa
-	TRBV15	-	TRBJ2-3	TGTGCCACCAGCAGAGGTCTAGCCCGCACAGATACGCAGTATTTT	CATSRGLARTDTQYF
-	TRBV23-1	-	TRBJ2-7	TGCGCCAGCAGTCAACCCGGGGAAGCCTACGAGCAGTACTTC	CASSQPGEAYEQYF
-	TRBV7-9	-	TRBJ2-2	TGTGCCATCGTACTGCCGAACACCGGGGAGCTGTTTTTT	CAIVLPNTGELFF
-	TRBV18	-	TRBJ1-4	TGTGCCAGCTCACCACAGCGGACGTGGACGGCCACTAATGAAAAACTGTTTTTT	CASSPQRTWTATNEKLFF
-	TRBV27	-	TRBJ2-7	TGTGCCAGCAGAATGGGTTACGAGCAGTACTTC	CASRMGYEQYF
-	TRBV2	few	TRBJ1-5	TGTGCCAGCAGTGGGCCCAGGAATAGCAATCAGCCCCAGCATTTT	CASSGPRNSNQPQHF
-	TRBV11-2	-	TRBJ1-2	TGTGCCAGCAGCCTAACTACGGGGGATCCTAACTATGGCTACACCTTC	CASSLTTGDPNYGYTF
-	TRBV2	-	TRBJ2-3	TGTGCCAGCAGTGAGAGTGCATCCACAGATACGCAGTATTTT	CASSESASTDTQYF
TRBD1	TRBV19	-	TRBJ1-2	TGTGCCAGTTCCCAATCCGGGACAGGGGGTTATGGCTACACCTTC	CASSQSGTGGYGYTF
-	TRBV7-2	-	TRBJ1-4	TGTGCCAGCAGCTCCGGGCACATGGATGAAAAACTGTTTTTT	CASSSGHMDEKLFF
-	TRBV28	-	TRBJ1-5	TGTGCCAGCAGTTTAGGCTCTGGAGATAGCAATCAGCCCCAGCATTTT	CASSLGSGDSNQPQHF
TRBD2	TRBV7-2	-	TRBJ2-2	TGTGCCAGCAGCTTAGCGTCTAGCGGGGGCACCGGGGAGCTGTTTTTT	CASSLASSGGTGELFF
-	TRBV10-3	-	TRBJ1-1	TGTGCCATCAGTTCTGGACAGTTGGACTCTGAAGCTTTCTTT	CAISSGQLDSEAFF
-	TRBV9	-	TRBJ1-4	TGTGCCAGCAGCGTAGGAGCGACTAGTAGTGAAAAACTGTTTTTT	CASSVGATSSEKLFF
TRBD1	TRBV19	-	TRBJ2-2	TGTGCCAGTACTGGCAGGGGGATAGGCACCGGGGAGCTGTTTTTT	CASTGRGIGTGELFF
-	TRBV4-1	few	TRBJ1-2	TGCGCCAGCAGCCAAGATTGGGGGACCTCCTATGGCTACACCTTC	CASSQDWGTSYGYTF
-	TRBV19	-	TRBJ2-3	TGTGCCAGTAGTATTTTTAGCACAGATACGCAGTATTTT	CASSIFSTDTQYF
-	TRBV25-1	-	TRBJ2-1	TGTGCCAGCAGTGGAGCAACAGGGAGAGGACCGCATGAGCAGTTCTTC	CASSGATGRGPHEQFF
-	TRBV4-3	-	TRBJ2-1	TGCGCCAGCAGCCAAGATCCTGGGATTTACAATGAGCAGTTCTTC	CASSQDPGIYNEQFF
-	TRBV18	-	TRBJ1-2	TGTGCCAGCTCAAGCGGACAGAGTAACTATGGCTACACCTTC	CASSSGQSNYGYTF
TRBD1	TRBV9	-	TRBJ1-6	TGTGCCAGCAGCGCATTAGACAGGGGCATTCCTTCACCCCTCCACTTT	CASSALDRGIPSPLHF
-	TRBV5-1	-	TRBJ1-3	TGCGCCAGCAGCCTCGAGGGCCTCTCTGGAAACACCATATATTTT	CASSLEGLSGNTIYF
TRBD2	TRBV5-4	-	TRBJ2-5	TGTGCCAGCAGCTTCAAAATGTTAGCGGGGGGTCAAGAGACCCAGTACTTC	CASSFKMLAGGQETQYF
TRBD2	TRBV7-6	-	TRBJ2-1	TGTGCCAGCAGCCTGTGGACTAGCGGGGGGTTAAATGAGCAGTTCTTC	CASSLWTSGGLNEQFF
-	TRBV2	once	TRBJ1-4	TGTGCCAGCACCTGGGAAGGGAGATGGGCTAATGAAAAACTGTTTTTT	CASTWEGRWANEKLFF
-	TRBV7-9	-	TRBJ1-2	TGTGCCAGCAGCCCCGGTTGGGGGGTGTATGGCTACACCTTC	CASSPGWGVYGYTF
-	TRBV27	-	TRBJ1-5	TGTGCCAGCAGAACAGGGCTTCAGCCCCAGCATTTT	CASRTGLQPQHF
-	TRBV6-7	-	TRBJ2-5	TGTGCCAGCAGGGATGAGGCCGTACAAGAGACCCAGTACTTC	CASRDEAVQETQYF
-	TRBV7-8	-	TRBJ2-1	TGTGCCAGCAGCTCAGAGCTAGTTCGGAATGAGCAGTTCTTC	CASSSELVRNEQFF
TRBD1	TRBV9	-	TRBJ1-2	TGTGCCAGCAGCGTTGGGGACAGTTCTTGGTATGGCTACACCTTC	CASSVGDSSWYGYTF
-	TRBV2	-	TRBJ2-1	TGTGCCAGCAGTGATTTTAATGAGCAGTTCTTC	CASSDFNEQFF
-	TRBV10-1	once	TRBJ2-1	TGCGCCAGCAGTGAGTCGAGGGGCAACAATGAGCAGTTCTTC	CASSESRGNNEQFF
TRBD1	TRBV2	-	TRBJ1-5	TGTGCCAGTTTTCACGACAGGGGTCTGTCCCCCAATCAGCCCCAGCATTTT	CASFHDRGLSPNQPQHF
-	TRBV4-3	few	TRBJ1-2	TGCGCCAGCAGCCAAGATCGGGGGCTTGGCTACACCTTC	CASSQDRGLGYTF
TRBD1	TRBV7-9	once	TRBJ1-4	TGTGCCAGCAGATGGGACAGAGGAAATGAAAAACTGTTTTTT	CASRWDRGNEKLFF
-	TRBV4-1	once	TRBJ2-1	TGCGCCAGCAGCCAAGCGCTCAACCGTGGGTTTTTCAATGAGCAGTTCTTC	CASSQALNRGFFNEQFF
-	TRBV19	once	TRBJ2-2	TGTGCCAGTAGTACACCAATCACGGGCAGCTGGAACACCGGGGAGCTGTTTTTT	CASSTPITGSWNTGELFF
TRBD1	TRBV7-9	-	TRBJ2-7	TGTGCCAGCAGCCCTTCAGACCGGGACAGGGACTCCTACGAGCAGTACTTC	CASSPSDRDRDSYEQYF
TRBD1	TRBV6-2/TRBV6-3	-	TRBJ2-7	TGTGCCAGCAGTCCAGGGACAGTAGGAACCTACGAGCAGTACTTC	CASSPGTVGTYEQYF
-	TRBV7-2	-	TRBJ2-2	TGTGCCAGCAGCTTAGGTTGGGTGGTAGGGACCGGGGAGCTGTTTTTT	CASSLGWVVGTGELFF
TRBD2	TRBV7-2	-	TRBJ2-1	TGTGCCAGCAGCCCGGGGGGGCCGGCCTACAATGAGCAGTTCTTC	CASSPGGPAYNEQFF
TRBD2	TRBV6-1	-	TRBJ2-1	TGTGCCAGCAGTGAAGGGACTAGCGGGGTTAATGAGCAGTTCTTC	CASSEGTSGVNEQFF
-	TRBV7-2	-	TRBJ1-5	TGTGCCAGCAGCTTAGATAGAGGTCCGTTCCTTGATCAGCCCCAGCATTTT	CASSLDRGPFLDQPQHF
-	TRBV11-2	-	TRBJ1-2	TGTGCCAGCAGCTCCCTGTCCCGGGGCGGCTACACCTTC	CASSSLSRGGYTF
TRBD1	TRBV5-1	-	TRBJ2-7	TGCGCCAGCAGCCTGGAAGACAGGGTCCACGAGCAGTACTTC	CASSLEDRVHEQYF
-	TRBV2	-	TRBJ1-1	TGTGCCAGCACTGAGGACATGTTGAACACTGAAGCTTTCTTT	CASTEDMLNTEAFF
TRBD1	TRBV6-1	-	TRBJ1-6	TGTGCCAGCAGTGAAGACAGGGGGTCACCCCTCCACTTT	CASSEDRGSPLHF
-	TRBV5-6	many	TRBJ2-5	TGTGCCAGCAGCTTGGGCCTAACGGAGACCCAGTACTTC	CASSLGLTETQYF